The 3 T cell receptor beta chains reported below all come from one sample, sequenced in a study of CD8 T cells in ankylosing spondylitis. Their specific antigens are unknown. Findings and caveats of the study: Ankylosing spondylitis blood seemed to carry a telltale TCR beta motif made of seven or eight highly homologous variants.

TCRdb itself ran the 5' RACE reads through MiXCR, one entry per CDR3 protein. This table holds about 750,000 distinct CDR3 sequences, around a fifth found once. The sequencing input was blood, either unsorted or a sorted T cell fraction (not recorded which). These receptor sequences come from a male donor with ankylosing spondylitis.

There are many counts of this clonotype. CDR3: CASSLAGGFLNEQFF. CDR3 DNA sequence: TGTGCCAGCAGCTTAGCGGGGGGGTTTCTGAATGAGCAGTTCTTC. The V call is TRBV11-2, the J call TRBJ2-1; TRBD2 matches 8 bases. The ends lost 1 base at V and 7 bases at J; junction bases unmatched: 6. This CDR3 is built from 15 residues. CDR1 is SGHAT and CDR2 is FQNNGV in the germline V gene.

The V call is TRBV11-3, the J call TRBJ2-5, with D possibly matching TRBD1 (5 bases). The V end lost 5 bases, the J end lost 2 bases, and 9 bases lay between the germline ends. Germline CDR1 and CDR2: SGHNT and YENEEA. The CDR3 runs to 13 residues. For the CDR3, the DNA is TGTGCCAGCAGCAACAGGCTTCAAGAGACCCAGTACTTC. It codes for CASSNRLQETQYF. Filled out from reference TRBV11-3 and TRBJ2-5, the complete variable domain reads EAGVVQSPRYKIIEKKQPVAFWCNPISGHNTLYWYLQNLGQGPELLIRYENEEAVDDSQLPKDRFSAERLKGVDSTLKIQPAELGDSAVYLCASSNRLQETQYFGPGTRLLVL.

This chain connects TRBV15 to TRBJ1-1; D is unresolved. CDR3 length: 14 amino acids. V was clipped by 0 bases and J by 3 bases, with 8 bases between them. Germline CDR1 LNHNV, CDR2 YYDKDF (reference sequence). This CDR3 is CATSREHSYTEAFF. CDR3 sequence (DNA): TGTGCCACCAGCAGAGAACACAGCTACACTGAAGCTTTCTTT.